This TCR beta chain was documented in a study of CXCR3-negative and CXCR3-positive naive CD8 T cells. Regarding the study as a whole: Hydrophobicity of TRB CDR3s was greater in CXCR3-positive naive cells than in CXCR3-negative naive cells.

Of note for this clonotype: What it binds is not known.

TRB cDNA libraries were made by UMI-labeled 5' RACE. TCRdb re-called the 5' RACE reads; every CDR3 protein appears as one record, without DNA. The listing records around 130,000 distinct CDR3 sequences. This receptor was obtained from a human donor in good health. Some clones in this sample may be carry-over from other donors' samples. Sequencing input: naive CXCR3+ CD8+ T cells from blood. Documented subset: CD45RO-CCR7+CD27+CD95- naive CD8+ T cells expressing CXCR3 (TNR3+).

The CDR3 sequence: CASSGTGSSGELFF. The chain combines TRBV7-3 with TRBJ2-2; TCRdb lists TRBD1, though no DNA is available to test this call. Germline loops: CDR1 SGHTA, CDR2 FQGTGA. The CDR3 extends over 14 amino acids.